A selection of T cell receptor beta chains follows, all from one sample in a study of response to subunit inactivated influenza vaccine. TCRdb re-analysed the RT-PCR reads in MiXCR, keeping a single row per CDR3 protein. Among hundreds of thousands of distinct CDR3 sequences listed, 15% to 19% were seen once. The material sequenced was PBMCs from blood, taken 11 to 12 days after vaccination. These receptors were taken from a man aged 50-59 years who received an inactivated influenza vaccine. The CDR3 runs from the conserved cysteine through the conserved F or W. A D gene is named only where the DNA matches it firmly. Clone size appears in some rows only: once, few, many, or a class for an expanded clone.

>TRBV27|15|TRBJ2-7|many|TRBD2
TGTGCCAGCAGTTTATCAACTAGCGGATCCTACGAGCAGTACTTC
CASSLSTSGSYEQYF
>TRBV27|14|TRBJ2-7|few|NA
TGTGCCAGCAGTCCCTACCCCCCCCTCTACGAGCAGTACTTC
CASSPYPPLYEQYF
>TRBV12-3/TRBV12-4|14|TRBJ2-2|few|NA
TGTGCCAGCAGTTTAATAGGTTTCAGCGGGGAGCTGTTTTTT
CASSLIGFSGELFF
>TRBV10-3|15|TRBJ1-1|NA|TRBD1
TGTGCCATCCAACCCCGGGACAGGTACCTCACTGAAGCTTTCTTT
CAIQPRDRYLTEAFF
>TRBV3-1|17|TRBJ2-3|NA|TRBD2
TGTGCCAGCACCCACAACCCGACTAGCGGGATCACAGATACGCAGTATTTT
CASTHNPTSGITDTQYF
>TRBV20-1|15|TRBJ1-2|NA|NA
TGCAGTGCTAGATTGAGTACACCCGCTAACTATGGCTACACCTTC
CSARLSTPANYGYTF
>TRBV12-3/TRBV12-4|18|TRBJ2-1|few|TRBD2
TGTGCCAGCAGTTCCCTACTAGCGGGAATCAGCTCCTACAATGAGCAGTTCTTC
CASSSLLAGISSYNEQFF
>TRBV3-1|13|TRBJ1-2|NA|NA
TGTGCCAGCAGCCAAGGTCCTGGGGATGGCTACACCTTC
CASSQGPGDGYTF
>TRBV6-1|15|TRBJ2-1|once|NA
TGTGCCAGCAGAAGCAGGGGACCCGGGTTCCATGAGCAGTTCTTC
CASRSRGPGFHEQFF
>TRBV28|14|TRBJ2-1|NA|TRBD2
TGTGCCAGCAGTTTAGCGGGAGCTTCCCATGAGCAGTTCTTC
CASSLAGASHEQFF
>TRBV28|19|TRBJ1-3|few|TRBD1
TGTGCCAGCAGTTTAACAGGGACAGCAGTATACTCTGGACGGAACACCATATATTTT
CASSLTGTAVYSGRNTIYF
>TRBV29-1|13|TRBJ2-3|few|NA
TGCAGCGTTGGTGGCAGGTACACAGATACGCAGTATTTT
CSVGGRYTDTQYF
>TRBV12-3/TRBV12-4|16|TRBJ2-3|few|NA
TGTGCCAGCAGGCAAGACAGCGGAGGTCCCACAGATACGCAGTATTTT
CASRQDSGGPTDTQYF
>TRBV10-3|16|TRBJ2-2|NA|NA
TGTGCCATCAGTGAGACCCGGGGAGGAGGCACCGGGGAGCTGTTTTTT
CAISETRGGGTGELFF
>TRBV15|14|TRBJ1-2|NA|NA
TGTGCCACCAGCAATGCCCCGGGTTTGGATGGCTACACCTTC
CATSNAPGLDGYTF
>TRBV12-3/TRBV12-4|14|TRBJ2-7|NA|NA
TGTGCCAGCAGTTGGACCGGGGTTCTTTACGAGCAGTACTTC
CASSWTGVLYEQYF
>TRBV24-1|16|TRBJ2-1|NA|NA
TGTGCCACCAGTGATAGTGGCGGCAGCTCCTACAATGAGCAGTTCTTC
CATSDSGGSSYNEQFF
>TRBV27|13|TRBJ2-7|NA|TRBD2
TGTGCCAGCAGAGTCACAGCGGGAGTCGAGCAGTACTTC
CASRVTAGVEQYF
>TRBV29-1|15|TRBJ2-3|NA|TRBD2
TGCAGCGTTCGGGGTAGCGGGAGGGTTACAGATACGCAGTATTTT
CSVRGSGRVTDTQYF
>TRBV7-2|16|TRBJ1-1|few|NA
TGTGCCAGCAGCTTAGGGGGGCGGACCTCAGGCACTGAAGCTTTCTTT
CASSLGGRTSGTEAFF
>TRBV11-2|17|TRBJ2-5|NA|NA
TGTGCCAGCAGCTTAGAAGCGAGCGGAACCTCGGGAGAGACCCAGTACTTC
CASSLEASGTSGETQYF
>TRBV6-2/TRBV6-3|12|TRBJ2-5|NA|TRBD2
TGTGCCAGCAGAGGTAGCGGGGGGATCCAGTACTTC
CASRGSGGIQYF
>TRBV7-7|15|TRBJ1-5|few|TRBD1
TGTGCCAGCAGCTTCCGACAGGGCGACAATCAGCCCCAGCATTTT
CASSFRQGDNQPQHF
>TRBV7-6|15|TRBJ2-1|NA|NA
TGTGCCAGCAGCCTAAGAACAGGGTTGGGGAATGAGCAGTTCTTC
CASSLRTGLGNEQFF
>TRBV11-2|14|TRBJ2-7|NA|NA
TGTGCCAGCAGCTGGCCGGGGCAGAGCTACGAGCAGTACTTC
CASSWPGQSYEQYF